The text below deals with one T cell receptor (beta chain). This CDR3 has 11 residues. CDR1 and CDR2 from the germline V gene are DFQATT and SNEGSKA (reference sequence). Trimming removed 6 bases from V and 8 bases from J; junction bases left unmatched: 4. Source study methods: Amplification of reference gene primers was used by the study to estimate nucleated cell counts. Clones were read by immunoSEQ multiplex PCR, and TCRdb kept only the in-frame ones, dropping some. That table furnishes V, J and clone size, whereas the DNA furnished D and trimming. This table holds fewer than 400,000 clones, around 88% found once. The entry originates in a study of blood T cell repertoires in COVID-19. Study overall: The United States, Italy and Spain provided the acute and convalescent COVID-19 samples. The cDNA or gDNA used as material had been derived from T cells, B-cell-depleted T cells, or PBMCs.

Sequenced input: peripheral blood. V is TRBV20-1 and J is TRBJ2-1, with 7 positions matching TRBD1. The receptor comes from a young man with active or convalescent COVID-19. For the CDR3, the DNA is TGCAGTGCGGAAACAGGGGATGAGCAGTTCTTC. It codes for CSAETGDEQFF.